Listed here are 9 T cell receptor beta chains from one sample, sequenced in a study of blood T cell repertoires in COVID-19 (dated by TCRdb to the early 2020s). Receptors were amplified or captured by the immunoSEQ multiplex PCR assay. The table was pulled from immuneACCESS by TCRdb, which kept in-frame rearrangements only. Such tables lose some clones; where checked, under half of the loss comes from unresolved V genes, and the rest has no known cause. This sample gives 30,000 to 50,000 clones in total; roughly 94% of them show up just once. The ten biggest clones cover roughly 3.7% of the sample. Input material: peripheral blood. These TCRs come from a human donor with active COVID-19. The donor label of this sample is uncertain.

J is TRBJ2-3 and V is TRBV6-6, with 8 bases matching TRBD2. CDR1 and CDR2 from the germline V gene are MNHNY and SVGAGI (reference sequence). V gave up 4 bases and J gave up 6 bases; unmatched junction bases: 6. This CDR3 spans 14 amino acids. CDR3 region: CASSWGLGRDTQYF. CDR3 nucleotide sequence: TGTGCCAGCAGTTGGGGACTAGGGCGGGATACGCAGTATTTT.

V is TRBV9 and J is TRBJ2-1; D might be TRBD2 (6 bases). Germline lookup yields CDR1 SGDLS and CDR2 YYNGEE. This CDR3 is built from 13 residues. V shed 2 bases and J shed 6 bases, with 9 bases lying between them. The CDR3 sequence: CASSVNSGNEQFF. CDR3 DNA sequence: TGTGCCAGCAGCGTTAATAGCGGCAATGAGCAGTTCTTC. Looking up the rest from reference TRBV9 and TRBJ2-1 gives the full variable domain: DSGVTQTPKHLITATGQRVTLRCSPRSGDLSVYWYQQSLDQGLQFLIQYYNGEERAKGNILERFSAQQFPDLHSELNLSSLELGDSALYFCASSVNSGNEQFFGPGTRLTVL.

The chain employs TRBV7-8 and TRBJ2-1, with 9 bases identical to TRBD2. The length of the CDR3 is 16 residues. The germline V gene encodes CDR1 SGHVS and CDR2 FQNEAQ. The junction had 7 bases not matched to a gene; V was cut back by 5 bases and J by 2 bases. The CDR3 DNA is TGTGCCAGCAGCACATATAGCGGGAGCGCCTACAATGAGCAGTTCTTC. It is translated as CASSTYSGSAYNEQFF.

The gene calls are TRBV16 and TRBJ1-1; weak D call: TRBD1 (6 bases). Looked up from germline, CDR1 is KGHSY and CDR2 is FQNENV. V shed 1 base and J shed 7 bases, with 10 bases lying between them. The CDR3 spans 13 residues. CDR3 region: CASSQYRVGEAFF. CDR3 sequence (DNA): TGTGCCAGCAGCCAATACAGGGTTGGTGAAGCTTTCTTT.

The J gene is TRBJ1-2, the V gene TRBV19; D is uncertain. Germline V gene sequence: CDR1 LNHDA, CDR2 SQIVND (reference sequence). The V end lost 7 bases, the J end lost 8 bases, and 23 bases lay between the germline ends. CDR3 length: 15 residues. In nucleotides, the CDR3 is TGTGCCAGTACCGATTTCGCCCGACCTAGGAGCGGCTACACCTTC. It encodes CASTDFARPRSGYTF.

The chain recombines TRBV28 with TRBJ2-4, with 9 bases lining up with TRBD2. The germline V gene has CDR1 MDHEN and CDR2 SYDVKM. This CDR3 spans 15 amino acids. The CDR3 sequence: CAWQASGKSKNIQYF. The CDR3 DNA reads TGTGCGTGGCAGGCTAGCGGGAAATCCAAAAACATTCAGTACTTC.

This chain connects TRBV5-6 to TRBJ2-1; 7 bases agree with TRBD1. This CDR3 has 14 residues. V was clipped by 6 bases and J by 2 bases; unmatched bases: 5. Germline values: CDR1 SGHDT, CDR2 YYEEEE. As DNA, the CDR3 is TGTGCCAGCAAAACAGGGGTTACCTACAATGAGCAGTTCTTC. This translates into CASKTGVTYNEQFF. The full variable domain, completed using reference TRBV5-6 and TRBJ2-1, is DAGVTQSPTHLIKTRGQQVTLRCSPKSGHDTVSWYQQALGQGPQFIFQYYEEEERQRGNFPDRFSGHQFPNYSSELNVNALLLGDSALYLCASKTGVTYNEQFFGPGTRLTVL.

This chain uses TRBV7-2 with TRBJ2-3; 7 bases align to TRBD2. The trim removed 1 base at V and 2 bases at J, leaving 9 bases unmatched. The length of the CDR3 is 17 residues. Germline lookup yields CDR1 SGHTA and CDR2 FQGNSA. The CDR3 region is CASSLGASGGVTDTQYF. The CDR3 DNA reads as TGTGCCAGCAGCTTAGGGGCTAGCGGAGGGGTCACAGATACGCAGTATTTT.

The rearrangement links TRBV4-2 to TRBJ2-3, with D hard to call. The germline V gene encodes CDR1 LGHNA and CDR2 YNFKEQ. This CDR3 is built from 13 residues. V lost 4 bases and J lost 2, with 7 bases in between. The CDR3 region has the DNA TGTGCCAGCAGCCCGCGAGCCACAGATACGCAGTATTTT. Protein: CASSPRATDTQYF.